This TCR beta chain derives from a study of cytomegalovirus exposure and HLA in healthy donors. It was healthy bone marrow donors who served as donors. This CDR3 region has 15 residues. Germline CDR1 and CDR2: SGDLS and YYNGEE. Unmatched junction bases numbered 7, after V lost 3 bases and J lost 7 bases. The PCR employed 60 Vbeta primers together with 13 Jbeta primers. Clones were sequenced by immunoSEQ multiplex PCR, and TCRdb holds only the in-frame ones, with some missing. The table shows approximately 260,000 clones, with roughly 91% occurring only once. The sequence was collected from a girl aged 2-10 years in good health and CMV-seronegative. The sample was PBMCs. V and J are TRBV9 and TRBJ2-1, with 10 bases fitting TRBD2. The CDR3 spells CASSASGGAVNEQFF. CDR3 DNA: TGTGCCAGCAGCGCAAGCGGGGGGGCGGTAAATGAGCAGTTCTTC.